This entry is about one TCR beta chain. The data derive from a study of blood T cell repertoires in COVID-19. The overall study: Donors in the United States, Italy and Spain gave samples during acute or convalescent COVID-19. Sources were T cells, B-cell-depleted T cells, or PBMCs; the material itself was cDNA or gDNA.

As processed by the authors: Amplification of reference gene primers provided the estimated nucleated cell counts. This table comes from immunoSEQ multiplex PCR, and its TCRdb copy is limited to in-frame clones, with some not included. Clone size and the V and J calls come from that table; the DNA yielded D and trimming. The table has about 64,000 clones, about nine tenths seen once. The TCR was taken from a woman older than 75 with active COVID-19. The sample comprised peripheral blood.

The chain's CDR3 is CASSYATSNEQFF. The CDR3 coding sequence is TGTGCCAGCAGTTACGCGACTTCCAATGAGCAGTTCTTC. The chain employs TRBV6-2 or TRBV6-3 and TRBJ2-1, with no clear D. The CDR3 covers 13 residues. CDR1 and CDR2 from the germline V gene are MNHEY and SVGEGT. Trimming took off 2 bases at V and 6 bases at J, with 8 bases between the two ends.